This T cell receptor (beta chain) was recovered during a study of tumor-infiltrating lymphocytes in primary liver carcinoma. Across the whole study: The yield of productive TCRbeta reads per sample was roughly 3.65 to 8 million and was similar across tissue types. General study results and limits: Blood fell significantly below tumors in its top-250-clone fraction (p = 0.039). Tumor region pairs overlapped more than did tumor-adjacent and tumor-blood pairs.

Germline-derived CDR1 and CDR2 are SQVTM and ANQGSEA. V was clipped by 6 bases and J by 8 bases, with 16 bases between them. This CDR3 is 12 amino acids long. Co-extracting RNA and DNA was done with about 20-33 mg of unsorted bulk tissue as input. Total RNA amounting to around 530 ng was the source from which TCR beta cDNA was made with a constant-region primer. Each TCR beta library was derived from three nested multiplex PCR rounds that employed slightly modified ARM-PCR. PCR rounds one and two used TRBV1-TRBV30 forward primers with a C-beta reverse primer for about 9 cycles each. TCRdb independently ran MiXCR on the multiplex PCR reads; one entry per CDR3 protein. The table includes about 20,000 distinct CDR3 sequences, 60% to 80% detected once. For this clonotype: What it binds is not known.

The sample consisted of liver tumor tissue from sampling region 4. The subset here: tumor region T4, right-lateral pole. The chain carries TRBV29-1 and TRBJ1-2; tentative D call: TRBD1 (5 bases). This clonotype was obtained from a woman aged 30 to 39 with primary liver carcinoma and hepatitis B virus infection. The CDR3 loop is CSVVPRGSGYTF. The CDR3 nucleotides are TGCAGCGTCGTACCTCGGGGCAGCGGCTACACCTTC.